A single sample is the source of the 27 T cell receptor beta chains below, sequenced in a study of radiotherapy plus CTLA-4 blockade in lung cancer. TCRdb's copy holds only in-frame clones and misses some; the assay was immunoSEQ multiplex PCR. The sample yields more than 40,000 clones, about 72% seen once. The sample was peripheral blood, taken from a patient treated with radiotherapy plus ipilimumab. Receptors originate from a human donor with non-small cell lung cancer who had stable disease on radiotherapy plus ipilimumab.

This sequence joins TRBV7-2 and TRBJ2-7; 7 nucleotides agree with TRBD1. The CDR3 consists of 15 residues. In germline, CDR1 is SGHTA, CDR2 FQGNSA. J lost 2 bases, V lost 1 base, and 5 bases had no gene match. DNA of the CDR3: TGTGCCAGCAGCTTAGGACAGGGAAGAACCTACGAGCAGTACTTC. Residues: CASSLGQGRTYEQYF.

The chain carries TRBV6-5 and TRBJ1-5, with a weak D call TRBD1 (5 bases). Trimming shortened V by 6 bases and J by 2 bases, and 14 bases separated the two germline ends. This CDR3 spans 15 amino acids. Germline CDR1 MNHEY, CDR2 SVGAGI. CDR3 amino acids: CASSTQGWGNQPQHF. CDR3 coding DNA: TGTGCCAGCAGCACCCAGGGCTGGGGCAATCAGCCCCAGCATTTT.

The rearrangement links TRBV7-2 to TRBJ1-4; 9 bases line up with TRBD1. CDR1 is SGHTA and CDR2 is FQGNSA in the germline V gene. V lost 5 bases and J lost 4; bases outside the gene matches: 5. The CDR3 runs to 15 residues. The DNA of the CDR3 is TGTGCCAGCAGCCCGGACAGGGGACATAATGAAAAACTGTTTTTT. Its translation is CASSPDRGHNEKLFF.

The J gene is TRBJ2-7, the V gene TRBV5-8; D may be TRBD1 (5 bases). V lost 4 bases and J 2 bases, leaving 13 bases between the germline ends. Germline CDR1 and CDR2: SGHTS and YDEGEE. This CDR3 has 14 residues. CDR3: CASSLTGSAYEQYF. The DNA of the CDR3 is TGTGCCAGCAGCCTAACAGGAAGCGCCTACGAGCAGTACTTC.

This chain connects TRBV7-8 to TRBJ2-1; 9 bases fit TRBD1. This CDR3 has 19 amino acids. J gave up 5 bases and V 5 bases, and 19 bases lay outside the gene matches. CDR1 is SGHVS, CDR2 FQNEAQ, per germline. The DNA for the CDR3 is TGTGCCAGCAGCCCTCAGGACAGGGGCTTTAATAGGATGGACAATGAGCAGTTCTTC. Its protein is CASSPQDRGFNRMDNEQFF.

The chain links TRBV9 to TRBJ1-6; TRBD1 matches at 7 bases. Germline values: CDR1 SGDLS, CDR2 YYNGEE. With 4 bases clipped from V and 5 bases from J, the junction kept 3 bases outside the gene matches. There are 14 residues in the CDR3. The CDR3 DNA reads TGTGCCAGCAGCTTTGGACAGGATAATTCACCCCTCCACTTT. Translation: CASSFGQDNSPLHF.

CDR3 protein: CASRSTQGIGNEQFF. The CDR3 bases are TGTGCCAGCAGATCAACGCAGGGAATTGGTAATGAGCAGTTCTTC. The J gene is TRBJ2-1, the V gene TRBV5-4, with a weak D call TRBD1 (5 bases). Trimming stripped 5 bases from V and 7 bases from J, with 19 bases between. The CDR3 has 15 residues. Germline V gene lookup returns CDR1 SGHNT and CDR2 YYREEE (reference sequence).

This chain connects TRBV2 to TRBJ1-2, with 9 nucleotides matching TRBD1. Looked up from germline, CDR1 is SNHLY and CDR2 is FYNNEI. The CDR3 is 15 amino acids. Trimming removed 6 bases from V and 0 bases from J; junction bases left unmatched: 5. CDR3 coding DNA: TGTGCCAGCAGCGCGGACAGGGGAGCTAACTATGGCTACACCTTC. It translates to CASSADRGANYGYTF. The complete variable domain, with remaining parts taken from reference TRBV2 and TRBJ1-2, reads EPEVTQTPSHQVTQMGQEVILRCVPISNHLYFYWYRQILGQKVEFLVSFYNNEISEKSEIFDDQFSVERPDGSNFTLKIRSTKLEDSAMYFCASSADRGANYGYTFGSGTRLTVV.

The rearrangement joins TRBV29-1 to TRBJ1-3, with D uncertain. V gave up 7 bases and J gave up 0 bases, with 25 bases separating them. The CDR3 runs 18 residues. Germline V gene lookup returns CDR1 SQVTM and CDR2 ANQGSEA. The DNA for the CDR3 is TGCAGCGCCATGACAATCCTCGACCACAGCAGCTCTGGAAACACCATATATTTT. Encoded protein: CSAMTILDHSSSGNTIYF.

The chain uses TRBV19 and TRBJ1-1, with D perhaps matching TRBD1 (6 bases). V was cut by 3 bases and J by 3 bases, with 20 bases left in between. Germline assignment: CDR1 LNHDA and CDR2 SQIVND (reference sequence). The CDR3 length is 17 residues. CDR3 in amino acids: CASSMFRGASLDTEAFF. Here the CDR3 DNA reads TGTGCCAGTAGTATGTTTCGGGGGGCTTCTTTGGACACTGAAGCTTTCTTT.

This chain connects TRBV6-1 to TRBJ1-1; D is unclear. CDR3 length: 13 amino acids. Germline V gene lookup returns CDR1 MNHNS and CDR2 SASEGT. The V end lost 2 bases, the J end lost 2 bases, and 6 bases lay between the germline ends. CDR3 sequence: CASSERENTEAFF. DNA of the CDR3: TGTGCCAGCAGTGAAAGAGAAAACACTGAAGCTTTCTTT.

Only a few counts were recorded for this clone. This CDR3 reads CASSLERRAGEETQYF. CDR3 nucleotide sequence: TGCGCCAGCAGCTTGGAAAGGAGAGCCGGCGAAGAGACCCAGTACTTC. This chain uses TRBV5-1 with TRBJ2-5; D unclear. Trimming pared 0 bases from V and 3 bases from J, leaving 15 bases between. In germline, CDR1 is SGHRS, CDR2 YFSETQ. This CDR3 is 16 amino acids long.

The chain has TRBV27 and TRBJ1-5; 7 bases line up with TRBD1. The germline V gene has CDR1 MNHEY and CDR2 SMNVEV (reference sequence). The length of the CDR3 is 14 residues. Trimming took 2 bases from V and 5 from J; bases not matched to a gene: 3. CDR3 region: CASSLPTGDQPQHF. The CDR3 DNA reads as TGTGCCAGCAGTTTACCCACAGGGGATCAGCCCCAGCATTTT.

The J gene is TRBJ2-5, the V gene TRBV6-6, with D perhaps matching TRBD1 (5 bases). The CDR3 consists of 13 residues. CDR1 is MNHNY, CDR2 SVGAGI, per germline (reference sequence). V was trimmed by 6 bases and J by 4 bases, leaving 12 bases between them. CDR3 bases: TGTGCCAGCAGCCCGACAGCGCTAGAGACCCAGTACTTC. It codes for CASSPTALETQYF.

V and J are TRBV4-2 and TRBJ1-3; D call uncertain. Germline values: CDR1 LGHNA, CDR2 YNFKEQ. Between the trimmed V and J ends, which lost 5 bases and 3 bases, there was a span of 14 bases. CDR3 length: 15 residues. The chain's CDR3 is CASSRDWSSGNTIYF. In DNA, the CDR3 is TGTGCCAGCAGCAGGGATTGGTCTAGTGGAAACACCATATATTTT.

The chain combines TRBV7-2 with TRBJ2-7; no clear D. The V end was cut by 3 bases, the J end by 3 bases, with 12 bases between. CDR3 length equals 14 residues. Germline lookup yields CDR1 SGHTA and CDR2 FQGNSA. The CDR3 coding sequence is TGTGCCAGCAGCTTTACAAGTTCCATCTACGAGCAGTACTTC. Translating it yields CASSFTSSIYEQYF.

This rearrangement joins TRBV7-2 to TRBJ1-5, with no clear D. V dropped 1 base and J dropped 3 bases, with 13 bases sitting between them. Germline CDR1 SGHTA, CDR2 FQGNSA. This CDR3 is built from 16 residues. CDR3 region: CASSLGSGGNNQPQHF. The CDR3 region has the DNA TGTGCCAGCAGCTTAGGGTCCGGAGGTAACAATCAGCCCCAGCATTTT.

V is TRBV5-6 and J is TRBJ2-7; D tentatively reads TRBD1 or TRBD2 (5 bases each). The length of the CDR3 is 15 residues. The V gene's germline CDR1 is SGHDT and CDR2 YYEEEE. Trimming removed 0 bases from V and 7 bases from J, with 17 bases in between. The CDR3 nucleotides are TGTGCCAGCAGCTTGGGCCCTGCAGGGACGAGGGAGCAGTACTTC. This gives the protein CASSLGPAGTREQYF.

The gene calls are TRBV5-4 and TRBJ1-1; tentative D call: TRBD1 (6 bases). Germline CDR1 reads SGHNT; CDR2 reads YYREEE (reference sequence). V dropped 4 bases and J dropped 6 bases, with 16 bases sitting between them. The CDR3 loop spans 14 amino acids. The CDR3 protein is CASSAGTRGPEAFF. CDR3 DNA sequence: TGTGCCAGCAGCGCGGGGACCCGGGGGCCTGAAGCTTTCTTT. The full variable domain, its missing parts supplied by reference TRBV5-4 and TRBJ1-1, is ETGVTQSPTHLIKTRGQQVTLRCSSQSGHNTVSWYQQALGQGPQFIFQYYREEENGRGNFPPRFSGLQFPNYSSELNVNALELDDSALYLCASSAGTRGPEAFFGQGTRLTVV.

The rearrangement uses TRBV19 and TRBJ1-1, with 9 bases identical to TRBD1. The J segment lost 0 bases and the V segment lost 6 bases, leaving 2 bases of the junction unmatched. This CDR3 is 14 amino acids long. Germline V lookup: CDR1 LNHDA, CDR2 SQIVND (reference sequence). CDR3 in amino acids: CASRGQGMNTEAFF. DNA for the CDR3: TGTGCCAGTAGAGGACAGGGGATGAACACTGAAGCTTTCTTT.

The chain recombines TRBV2 with TRBJ2-2, with a weak D call TRBD1 (7 bases). The CDR3 loop spans 15 amino acids. Germline V CDR1 and CDR2: SNHLY, FYNNEI. Trimming pared 7 bases from V and 7 bases from J, leaving 19 bases between. CDR3 residues: CASTQAEGAGGELFF. CDR3 bases: TGTGCCAGCACCCAAGCGGAGGGGGCCGGCGGGGAGCTGTTTTTT.

The chain links TRBV6-5 to TRBJ2-2, with D uncertain. The CDR3 length is 12 residues. V shed 6 bases and J shed 2 bases, with 4 bases lying between them. Per germline, CDR1 MNHEY and CDR2 SVGAGI. The CDR3 sequence is CASRVNTGELFF. The CDR3 DNA sequence: TGTGCCAGCAGAGTTAACACCGGGGAGCTGTTTTTT.

The table lists this clone with a few counts. The CDR3 spells CASSNFGTLGEKLFF. In DNA, the CDR3 is TGTGCCAGTAGTAATTTCGGGACCCTGGGTGAAAAACTGTTTTTT. The V and J genes are TRBV19 and TRBJ1-4; D possibly corresponds to TRBD1 (5 bases). Germline V gives CDR1 LNHDA, CDR2 SQIVND (reference sequence). Trimming shortened V by 4 bases and J by 7 bases, and 16 bases separated the two germline ends. The CDR3 length is 15 residues.

The genes are TRBV5-4 and TRBJ2-1; maybe TRBD2 (5 bases). There are 12 residues in the CDR3. Germline CDR1 SGHNT, CDR2 YYREEE (reference sequence). V was pared by 2 bases and J by 7 bases, with 7 bases between. In nucleotides, the CDR3 is TGTGCCAGCAGCTTTCCGGGGAATGAGCAGTTCTTC. Translation: CASSFPGNEQFF.

The V call is TRBV30, the J call TRBJ1-3; tentative D call: TRBD1 (6 bases). Germline lookup yields CDR1 GTSNPN and CDR2 SVGIG (reference sequence). V was trimmed by 1 base and J by 4 bases, leaving 11 bases between them. The CDR3 has 14 residues. The CDR3 loop reads CAWSGGAPGNTIYF. In nucleotides, the CDR3 is TGTGCCTGGAGTGGGGGGGCGCCGGGAAACACCATATATTTT.

The V call is TRBV6-6, the J call TRBJ1-2; 7 bases match TRBD1. V lost 6 bases, J lost 5 bases, and 12 bases stayed unmatched. CDR3 size: 15 residues. Germline CDR1 and CDR2: MNHNY and SVGAGI (reference sequence). CDR3 sequence: CASRDDRASTYGYTF. In nucleotides, the CDR3 is TGTGCCAGCAGGGATGACAGGGCGAGTACTTATGGCTACACCTTC.

The chain joins TRBV10-1 to TRBJ2-3; weak D call: TRBD2 (5 bases). V gave up 2 bases and J gave up 5 bases, with 5 bases separating them. The CDR3 is 12 amino acids. The germline V gene encodes CDR1 WNHNN and CDR2 SYGVQD (reference sequence). CDR3 sequence reads: CASSERGDTQYF. CDR3 sequence (DNA): TGCGCCAGCAGTGAGCGGGGAGATACGCAGTATTTT.